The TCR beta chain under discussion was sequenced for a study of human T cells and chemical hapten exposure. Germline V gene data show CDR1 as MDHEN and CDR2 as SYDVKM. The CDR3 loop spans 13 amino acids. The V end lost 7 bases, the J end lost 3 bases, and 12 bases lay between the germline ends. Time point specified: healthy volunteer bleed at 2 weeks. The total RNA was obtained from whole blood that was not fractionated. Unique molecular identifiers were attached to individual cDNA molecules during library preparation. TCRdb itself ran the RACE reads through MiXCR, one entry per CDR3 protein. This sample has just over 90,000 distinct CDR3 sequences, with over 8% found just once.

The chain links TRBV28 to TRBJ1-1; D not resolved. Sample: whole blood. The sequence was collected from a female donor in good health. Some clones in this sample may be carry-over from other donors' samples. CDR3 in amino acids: CASKDPGDTEAFF. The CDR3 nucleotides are TGTGCCAGCAAGGACCCGGGTGACACTGAAGCTTTCTTT.